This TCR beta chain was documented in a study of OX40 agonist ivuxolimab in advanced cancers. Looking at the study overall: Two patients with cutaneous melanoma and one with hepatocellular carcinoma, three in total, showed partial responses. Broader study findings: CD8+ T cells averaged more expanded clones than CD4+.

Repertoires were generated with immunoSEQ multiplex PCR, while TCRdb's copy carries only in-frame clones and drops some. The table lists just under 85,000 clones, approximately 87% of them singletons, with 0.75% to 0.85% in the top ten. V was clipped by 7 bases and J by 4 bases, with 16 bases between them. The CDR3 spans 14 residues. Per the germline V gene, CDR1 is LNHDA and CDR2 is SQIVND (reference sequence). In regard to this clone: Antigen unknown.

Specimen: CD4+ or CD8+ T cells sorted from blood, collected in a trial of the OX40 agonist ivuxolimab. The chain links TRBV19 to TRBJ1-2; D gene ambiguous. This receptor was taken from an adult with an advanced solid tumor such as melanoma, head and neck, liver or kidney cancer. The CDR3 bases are TGTGCCAGTACGGCCACCGGGTGGGGCTATGGCTACACCTTC. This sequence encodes CASTATGWGYGYTF.